The clone carrying this T cell receptor beta chain has just a few counts. The CDR3 sequence is 15 residues long. Germline CDR1 and CDR2: SGHRS and YFSETQ. The V segment lost 1 base and the J segment 4 bases; nucleotides outside the gene matches: 6. The data stem from a study of blood T cell repertoires in COVID-19. Assay: immunoSEQ multiplex PCR; the TCRdb copy retains only in-frame clones and omits some. The sample carries approximately 180,000 clones, about 88% recorded once. Sequenced input: peripheral blood. The chain uses TRBV5-1 and TRBJ2-7; TRBD1 agrees at 9 bases. The sequence came from a man in his forties with active or convalescent COVID-19. CDR3 DNA: TGCGCCAGCAGCTTGATCACGGACAGGGGTTACGAGCAGTACTTC. Its protein is CASSLITDRGYEQYF.